These 23 T cell receptor beta chains share one sample of origin, sequenced in a study of identical twins. One entry per CDR3 protein results from TCRdb running MiXCR on the 5' RACE reads. The table has around 480,000 distinct CDR3 sequences, around 14% seen once; the top ten hold about 0.52%. These data were also filed under a second study, of yellow fever vaccine responses in identical twins.

What was sequenced was CD4+ T cells sorted from blood. All receptors derive from a woman aged 18-29 years in good health.

In this sample, this clonotype turned up many times. Its ends do not fully match the called genes, so a read error is possible. The V and J genes are TRBV6-1 and TRBJ2-7; D is perhaps TRBD1 or TRBD2 (5 bases each). The CDR3 is 21 amino acids. Per the germline V gene, CDR1 is MNHNS and CDR2 is SASEGT. The CDR3 region has the DNA TGTGCCACCAGTGCGATCTTAGGGAGTAGAGGGGTTCCACAGAGCTCCTACGAGCAGTACTTC. It translates to CATSAILGSRGVPQSSYEQYF.

In this sample, this clonotype turned up a few times. This rearrangement joins TRBV18 to TRBJ2-2; D is possibly TRBD1 or TRBD2 (7 bases each). Trimming removed 3 bases at V and 6 bases at J, with 14 bases between. The length of the CDR3 is 15 residues. Per the germline V gene, CDR1 is KGHSH and CDR2 is LQKENI. The CDR3 sequence is CASSPPTGRAGELFF. Written as DNA, the CDR3 is TGTGCCAGCTCACCCCCGACAGGGAGGGCCGGGGAGCTGTTTTTT.

This clonotype was seen more than once but under ten times. The chain recombines TRBV20-1 with TRBJ2-7, with 7 positions matching TRBD1. CDR3 length: 12 amino acids. Germline loops: CDR1 DFQATT, CDR2 SNEGSKA (reference sequence). The CDR3 bases are TGCAGGACCGACAGGGACACCTACGAGCAGTACTTC. Encoded protein: CRTDRDTYEQYF.

J is TRBJ2-5 and V is TRBV20-1, with D hard to call. Germline V gene data show CDR1 as DFQATT and CDR2 as SNEGSKA (reference sequence). The V gene lost 0 bases and the J gene lost 2 bases, with 10 bases spanning the gap. The CDR3 has 14 amino acids. Here the CDR3 DNA reads TGCAGTGCTAGAGATGCGGTAGGACAAGAGACCCAGTACTTC. Translating it yields CSARDAVGQETQYF.

This clonotype was found many times. Here the CDR3 reads CASSPGTDSAKNIQYF. The CDR3 nucleotides are TGTGCCAGCTCACCGGGGACAGACTCAGCCAAAAACATTCAGTACTTC. The gene calls are TRBV18 and TRBJ2-4, with 7 nucleotides matching TRBD1. Germline loops: CDR1 KGHSH, CDR2 LQKENI. V was pared by 3 bases and J by 0 bases, with 5 bases of the junction left unmatched. This CDR3 comprises 16 residues.

J is TRBJ2-3 and V is TRBV5-1; D not certain. V was cut by 8 bases and J by 0 bases, with 10 bases left in between. Germline assignment: CDR1 SGHRS and CDR2 YFSETQ. The CDR3 length is 13 residues. In nucleotides, the CDR3 is TGCGCCAGTTCTACCCCTAGCACAGATACGCAGTATTTT. Translation: CASSTPSTDTQYF.

This chain joins TRBV7-2 and TRBJ2-6; no definite D call. The CDR3 is made up of 15 amino acids. The germline V and J ends were trimmed by 5 bases and 0 bases, with 8 bases remaining between them. Looked up from germline, CDR1 is SGHTA and CDR2 is FQGNSA. This CDR3 reads CASSPHVSGANVLTF. CDR3 in DNA: TGTGCCAGCAGCCCACATGTCTCTGGGGCCAACGTCCTGACTTTC.

CDR3 DNA sequence: TGCGCCAGCAGCCTTCGGTTGTTACAGTTCTTC. The encoded protein is CASSLRLLQFF. The V call is TRBV23-1, the J call TRBJ2-1; no firm D call. TRBV23-1 is designated an ORF whose function remains uncertain. The germline V and J ends were trimmed by 6 bases and 13 bases, with 13 bases remaining between them. This CDR3 has 11 residues.

This clonotype has only a few counts. The CDR3 DNA sequence: TGTGCCAGCAGTTCCCTGGGACAGGGTGGTACAAATACGCAGTATTTT. This encodes CASSSLGQGGTNTQYF. The chain employs TRBV27 and TRBJ2-3; 9 bases match TRBD1. This CDR3 has 16 residues. Per the germline V gene, CDR1 is MNHEY and CDR2 is SMNVEV (reference sequence). With V trimmed by 4 bases and J by 7 bases, 12 bases remained unmatched.

This clonotype turned up a few times. The chain links TRBV12-3 or TRBV12-4 to TRBJ2-3, with a tentative D call TRBD1 (6 bases). The V gene lost 7 bases and the J gene lost 1 base, with 12 bases spanning the gap. The CDR3 covers 14 residues. This chain's CDR3 is CASTFAGGTDTQYF. DNA of the CDR3: TGTGCCAGCACCTTTGCAGGGGGCACAGATACGCAGTATTTT.

The genes are TRBV3-1 and TRBJ2-2; D ambiguous. CDR3 length equals 15 residues. Trimming pared 3 bases from V and 0 bases from J, leaving 8 bases between. Germline CDR1 reads LGHDT; CDR2 reads YNNKEL (reference sequence). The CDR3 region is CASSQVGANTGELFF. DNA of the CDR3: TGTGCCAGCAGCCAGGTGGGCGCGAACACCGGGGAGCTGTTTTTT.

The rearrangement uses TRBV6-2 or TRBV6-3 and TRBJ2-1; 14 bases are a match to TRBD2. CDR1 and CDR2 from the germline V gene are MNHEY and SVGEGT. V trimming: 0 bases; J trimming: 7 bases; junction bases outside the gene matches: 8. This CDR3 has 18 amino acids. This CDR3 is CASSYSFGLAGGQNEQFF. The CDR3 DNA reads as TGTGCCAGCAGTTACTCTTTTGGACTAGCGGGAGGTCAAAATGAGCAGTTCTTC.

The V call is TRBV3-1, the J call TRBJ2-1; D uncertain. Germline V gene lookup returns CDR1 LGHDT and CDR2 YNNKEL (reference sequence). The CDR3 contains 14 residues. V was cut by 1 base and J by 4 bases, with 8 bases left in between. The CDR3 DNA sequence: TGTGCCAGCAGCCAAGTCTCACAATACAATGAGCAGTTCTTC. Translation: CASSQVSQYNEQFF.

The chain links TRBV20-1 to TRBJ2-3, with D uncertain. With 2 bases removed from V and 4 bases from J, the gap between germline ends came to 13 bases. Germline CDR1 reads DFQATT; CDR2 reads SNEGSKA (reference sequence). The CDR3 has 14 amino acids. The CDR3 nucleotides read TGCAGTGCTAGATTCAGGACCGCCCCAGATACGCAGTATTTT. Its translation is CSARFRTAPDTQYF.

The J gene is TRBJ1-5, the V gene TRBV6-1; D possibly corresponds to TRBD1 (6 bases). The germline V gene has CDR1 MNHNS and CDR2 SASEGT. V was clipped by 6 bases and J by 3 bases, with 12 bases between them. This CDR3 is 14 amino acids long. The CDR3 nucleotides are TGTGCCAGCAGGGACAGCTCCTTCAATCAGCCCCAGCATTTT. It translates to CASRDSSFNQPQHF.

The chain recombines TRBV11-2 with TRBJ2-2; D is unclear. The CDR3 totals 13 residues. Trimming removed 2 bases from V and 6 bases from J, with 7 bases in between. CDR1 and CDR2 (germline): SGHAT, FQNNGV. CDR3 loop: CASSLQVAGELFF. CDR3 sequence (DNA): TGTGCCAGCAGCTTACAGGTCGCCGGGGAGCTGTTTTTT.

This chain links TRBV20-1 with TRBJ1-6; no reliable D call. Trimming removed 4 bases from V and 0 bases from J, with 7 bases in between. Looked up from germline, CDR1 is DFQATT and CDR2 is SNEGSKA (reference sequence). The CDR3 length is 14 residues. The CDR3 nucleotides read TGCAGTGCTACCGGGGACTCCTATAATTCACCCCTCCACTTT. Protein product: CSATGDSYNSPLHF.

This rearrangement joins TRBV7-2 to TRBJ1-2; 9 nucleotides line up with TRBD1. The CDR3 is made up of 13 amino acids. Germline-derived CDR1 and CDR2 are SGHTA and FQGNSA. After removal of 5 bases from V and 10 bases from J, the junction contained 8 bases not matched to a gene. CDR3 in amino acids: CASSPGTGRIYTF. DNA of the CDR3: TGTGCCAGCAGCCCAGGGACAGGGAGGATCTACACCTTC.

The rearrangement uses TRBV28 and TRBJ1-1, with D hard to call. The CDR3 has 15 amino acids. V dropped 7 bases and J dropped 5 bases, with 20 bases sitting between them. Germline V gene data show CDR1 as MDHEN and CDR2 as SYDVKM. CDR3 region: CASNPLGEGSTEAFF. The CDR3 DNA is TGTGCCAGCAACCCTCTGGGCGAAGGCTCGACTGAAGCTTTCTTT. Drawing the rest from reference TRBV28 and TRBJ1-1, the complete variable domain is DVKVTQSSRYLVKRTGEKVFLECVQDMDHENMFWYRQDPGLGLRLIYFSYDVKMKEKGDIPEGYSVSREKKERFSLILESASTNQTSMYLCASNPLGEGSTEAFFGQGTRLTVV.

The sample holds a few counts of this clonotype. The CDR3 DNA reads TGTGCCTTCAGTTTCGACTCTTATCTCGCGGCGAACACCGGGGAGCTGTTTTTT. This translates into CAFSFDSYLAANTGELFF. The chain has TRBV12-3 or TRBV12-4 and TRBJ2-2; D gene ambiguous. The CDR3 consists of 18 residues. Trimming removed 11 bases at V and 0 bases at J, with 25 bases between.

A few counts support this clonotype. This rearrangement joins TRBV7-2 to TRBJ2-2; D uncertain. Germline CDR1 and CDR2: SGHTA and FQGNSA. The CDR3 consists of 15 residues. V lost 5 bases to trimming and J lost 6 bases, with 16 bases between them. DNA of the CDR3: TGTGCCAGCAGCGATCAGACCCGGAGTCCCGGGGAGCTGTTTTTT. Translating it yields CASSDQTRSPGELFF. The whole variable domain, remainder taken from reference TRBV7-2 and TRBJ2-2, is GAGVSQSPSNKVTEKGKDVELRCDPISGHTALYWYRQSLGQGLEFLIYFQGNSAPDKSGLPSDRFSAERTGGSVSTLTIQRTQQEDSAVYLCASSDQTRSPGELFFGEGSRLTVL.

The rearrangement joins TRBV6-2 or TRBV6-3 to TRBJ2-1; the match to TRBD2 covers 8 bases. Germline assignment: CDR1 MNHEY and CDR2 SVGEGT. The CDR3 extends over 17 amino acids. The V segment lost 4 bases and the J segment 3 bases; nucleotides outside the gene matches: 11. The CDR3 loop is CASSLGRLANYYNEQFF. The DNA of the CDR3 is TGTGCCAGCAGTTTGGGCCGACTAGCGAACTACTACAATGAGCAGTTCTTC.

This clonotype has a handful of counts. The V and J genes are TRBV3-1 and TRBJ1-2; 10 nucleotides agree with TRBD1. Trimming at V came to 4 bases and at J to 4 bases, leaving 9 bases not matched to a gene. Germline lookup yields CDR1 LGHDT and CDR2 YNNKEL (reference sequence). CDR3 length: 16 amino acids. This CDR3 reads CASSLPGTGDRYGYTF. The CDR3 DNA is TGTGCCAGCAGCCTGCCCGGGACAGGGGATCGCTATGGCTACACCTTC.